Following are 20 T cell receptor beta chains from one sample sequenced in a study of cytomegalovirus exposure and HLA in healthy donors. PCR involved 60 Vbeta and 13 Jbeta primers. Here immunoSEQ multiplex PCR was the method, and the copy in TCRdb shows in-frame clones only, minus some. This specimen shows around 150,000 clones; the ten leading clones hold 2.1%. Sequenced sample: PBMCs. These receptors all come from a man aged 30-40 years in good health and CMV-seronegative.

The chain carries TRBV5-1 and TRBJ1-1; D possibly corresponds to TRBD1 (5 bases). This CDR3 is built from 13 residues. The ends were cut back, 6 bases at V and 5 bases at J, with 14 bases in the middle. In germline, CDR1 is SGHRS, CDR2 YFSETQ. The CDR3 protein is CASKQVERTEAFF. CDR3 sequence (DNA): TGCGCCAGCAAACAGGTCGAGAGGACTGAAGCTTTCTTT. The whole variable domain, filled in from reference TRBV5-1 and TRBJ1-1, reads KAGVTQTPRYLIKTRGQQVTLSCSPISGHRSVSWYQQTPGQGLQFLFEYFSETQRNKGNFPGRFSGRQFSNSRSEMNVSTLELGDSALYLCASKQVERTEAFFGQGTRLTVV.

The chain recombines TRBV5-3 with TRBJ1-5; possibly TRBD1 for D (6 bases). TRBV5-3 is sorted into the ORF group, with uncertain function. Trimming removed 1 base at V and 0 bases at J, with 14 bases between. This CDR3 has 17 amino acids. CDR3 nucleotides: TGTGCCAGAAGCTTGAGTGCCGGGACAATTAGCAATCAGCCCCAGCATTTT. It codes for CARSLSAGTISNQPQHF.

This chain connects TRBV4-1 to TRBJ1-2, with 9 positions matching TRBD1. CDR3 length: 14 amino acids. Trimming cost V 3 bases and J 4 bases; bases outside gene matches: 3. Germline V lookup: CDR1 MGHRA, CDR2 YSYEKL. The CDR3 coding sequence is TGCGCCAGCAGCCAGGGACAGGGAGGCTATGGCTACACCTTC. It specifies CASSQGQGGYGYTF.

The genes are TRBV7-3 and TRBJ1-5; D is unclear. The CDR3 runs 13 residues. V shed 2 bases and J shed 7 bases, with 9 bases lying between them. Germline V gene data show CDR1 as SGHTA and CDR2 as FQGTGA. CDR3: CASSLDEGQPQHF. CDR3 nucleotides: TGTGCCAGCAGCTTAGATGAGGGACAGCCCCAGCATTTT.

The CDR3 coding sequence is TGTGCCAGCAGCCGGTTCCAGGGTTCCTACGAGCAGTACTTC. This codes for CASSRFQGSYEQYF. This chain connects TRBV6-5 to TRBJ2-7, with a weak D call TRBD1 (5 bases). With 6 bases removed from V and 1 base from J, the gap between germline ends came to 13 bases. Germline V lookup: CDR1 MNHEY, CDR2 SVGAGI. The CDR3 has 14 amino acids.

J is TRBJ1-2 and V is TRBV28, with D possibly being TRBD1 (6 bases). The germline V gene has CDR1 MDHEN and CDR2 SYDVKM. Trimming took off 8 bases at V and 4 bases at J, with 14 bases between the two ends. The CDR3 contains 13 residues. CDR3 region: CASRTASFYGYTF. CDR3 DNA sequence: TGTGCCAGCCGGACAGCCTCCTTCTATGGCTACACCTTC.

The V call is TRBV6-6, the J call TRBJ2-7; TRBD1 agrees at 9 bases. V shed 7 bases and J 6 bases; nucleotides not matched to a gene: 4. The CDR3 covers 12 residues. Germline CDR1 MNHNY, CDR2 SVGAGI (reference sequence). The CDR3 spells CASKGTGFEQYF. The CDR3 nucleotides are TGTGCCAGCAAAGGGACAGGGTTCGAGCAGTACTTC.

The chain has TRBV19 and TRBJ2-1; D may be TRBD1 (6 bases). The V end was cut by 8 bases, the J end by 4 bases, with 21 bases between. The CDR3 loop spans 16 amino acids. The germline CDR1 and CDR2 sequences are LNHDA and SQIVND (reference sequence). DNA of the CDR3: TGTGCCAGTCGCGAAAGAGCTTCGGACAGTTACAATGAGCAGTTCTTC. Translated, it gives CASRERASDSYNEQFF.

The chain combines TRBV2 with TRBJ1-2; possible D gene TRBD1, 6 bases. The germline CDR1 and CDR2 sequences are SNHLY and FYNNEI. V was shortened by 7 bases and J by 4 bases, with 10 bases between the two germline ends. This CDR3 has 12 amino acids. The CDR3 DNA sequence: TGTGCCAGCACTAAGGGGGTCTATGGCTACACCTTC. It is translated as CASTKGVYGYTF.

The chain couples TRBV18 to TRBJ1-2, with 9 bases identical to TRBD1. CDR3 length equals 15 residues. CDR1 and CDR2 (germline): KGHSH, LQKENI. J was trimmed by 2 bases and V by 4 bases; bases with no gene match: 5. This CDR3 is CASSQTGGLNYGYTF. CDR3 nucleotides: TGTGCCAGCTCACAAACAGGGGGCTTAAACTATGGCTACACCTTC.

The chain carries TRBV6-5 and TRBJ1-5; D gene unclear. The CDR3 is 15 amino acids. Germline values: CDR1 MNHEY, CDR2 SVGAGI. Trimming took off 2 bases at V and 0 bases at J, with 8 bases between the two ends. CDR3 sequence: CASSYRSGSNQPQHF. In DNA form, the CDR3 reads TGTGCCAGCAGTTACAGGTCAGGTAGCAATCAGCCCCAGCATTTT.

This rearrangement joins TRBV6-1 to TRBJ2-3; the D gene is possibly TRBD1 (5 bases). There are 15 residues in the CDR3. V dropped 3 bases and J dropped 0 bases, with 10 bases sitting between them. Germline assignment: CDR1 MNHNS and CDR2 SASEGT. The CDR3 region is CASSDLTASTDTQYF. The CDR3 DNA is TGTGCCAGCAGTGACCTGACAGCTAGCACAGATACGCAGTATTTT.

The chain joins TRBV10-3 to TRBJ2-1, with D hard to call. Trimming took off 5 bases at V and 4 bases at J, with 9 bases between the two ends. Germline V lookup: CDR1 ENHRY, CDR2 SYGVKD. The CDR3 loop spans 13 amino acids. The CDR3 nucleotides are TGTGCCATCAGTCTAGACTTTTACAATGAGCAGTTCTTC. Translation: CAISLDFYNEQFF.

The chain recombines TRBV7-2 with TRBJ1-5; no clear D gene. V lost 1 base, J lost 2 bases, and 9 bases lay in between. Germline CDR1 and CDR2: SGHTA and FQGNSA. This CDR3 has 15 residues. CDR3 sequence (DNA): TGTGCCAGCAGCTTAGGGATCGGGGGCAATCAGCCCCAGCATTTT. Translating gives CASSLGIGGNQPQHF.

The rearrangement joins TRBV2 to TRBJ1-4, with D possibly TRBD1 on 6 matching bases. CDR1 and CDR2 (germline): SNHLY, FYNNEI. V was cut by 10 bases and J by 8 bases, with 17 bases left in between. The length of the CDR3 is 13 residues. The CDR3 bases are TGTGCCACACAGGGTGAGGTCGGGGAAAAACTGTTTTTT. Its translation: CATQGEVGEKLFF.

This chain links TRBV5-1 with TRBJ2-1; a possible D gene is TRBD1 (5 bases). The V gene's germline CDR1 is SGHRS and CDR2 YFSETQ. The CDR3 is 14 residues long. Trimming took off 4 bases at V and 7 bases at J, with 15 bases between the two ends. Here the CDR3 reads CASSPLLQVNEQFF. The CDR3 DNA reads as TGCGCCAGCAGCCCTCTGTTACAGGTAAATGAGCAGTTCTTC. The entire variable domain, with the rest obtained from reference TRBV5-1 and TRBJ2-1, is as follows: KAGVTQTPRYLIKTRGQQVTLSCSPISGHRSVSWYQQTPGQGLQFLFEYFSETQRNKGNFPGRFSGRQFSNSRSEMNVSTLELGDSALYLCASSPLLQVNEQFFGPGTRLTVL.

This chain joins TRBV5-1 and TRBJ2-1; D is uncertain. Germline V gene lookup returns CDR1 SGHRS and CDR2 YFSETQ. This CDR3 spans 14 amino acids. V was shortened by 7 bases and J by 0 bases, with 11 bases between the two germline ends. CDR3 in amino acids: CASSHRSSYNEQFF. DNA of the CDR3: TGCGCCAGCTCCCACAGAAGCTCCTACAATGAGCAGTTCTTC.

The gene calls are TRBV28 and TRBJ2-3; TRBD1 aligns across 7 bases. Germline CDR1 reads MDHEN; CDR2 reads SYDVKM. This CDR3 has 17 amino acids. J lost 0 bases, V lost 5 bases, and 11 bases had no gene match. The CDR3 loop is CASSVSGTEHSTDTQYF. In nucleotides, the CDR3 is TGTGCCAGCAGTGTATCTGGGACAGAACACAGCACAGATACGCAGTATTTT.

V gene TRBV7-2 combines with J gene TRBJ2-1; 10 bases are a match to TRBD2. Germline CDR1 and CDR2: SGHTA and FQGNSA. This CDR3 contains 17 residues. The trim removed 1 base at V and 4 bases at J, leaving 7 bases unmatched. CDR3 sequence (DNA): TGTGCCAGCAGCTTAGGGGTTAGCGGGAGGCGGTACAATGAGCAGTTCTTC. Its protein is CASSLGVSGRRYNEQFF.

The J gene is TRBJ2-1, the V gene TRBV5-5; no reliable D call. The germline V gene encodes CDR1 SGHKS and CDR2 YYEKEE (reference sequence). This CDR3 contains 11 residues. Trimming removed 3 bases at V and 11 bases at J, with 9 bases between. The CDR3 loop is CASSSTPQQFF. The CDR3 nucleotides read TGTGCCAGCAGCTCGACTCCTCAGCAGTTCTTC.